The rows below give T cell receptor beta chains drawn from one sample of a study of T cells in Graves' hyperthyroidism and ophthalmopathy. TCRdb used MiXCR to reprocess the multiplex PCR reads, holding one entry per CDR3 protein. Counted here are approximately 320,000 distinct CDR3 sequences, roughly 17% occurring once; the ten biggest clones make up 33%. The sequenced sample consisted of blood. The receptors were gathered from a man younger than 40 with Graves' hyperthyroidism. CDR3s include the opening cysteine and the closing phenylalanine or tryptophan. A D gene is named only where the DNA matches it firmly. Clone size is stated in some rows and not others, as once, few, many or a class when expanded.

>TRBV11-2|TRBJ1-6|few|TRBD1
CASSQDGQGNNSPLHF
TGTGCCAGCAGCCAAGATGGACAGGGCAATAATTCACCCCTCCACTTT
>TRBV27|TRBJ2-2|few|-
CASTGTNTGELFF
TGTGCCAGCACCGGGACTAACACCGGGGAGCTGTTTTTT
>TRBV5-1|TRBJ2-1|many|-
CASSLASLSEQFF
TGCGCCAGCAGCTTGGCCAGTTTGAGTGAGCAGTTCTTC
>TRBV20-1|TRBJ2-3|-|-
CSARPYSGSTDTQYF
TGCAGTGCTAGACCTTATAGCGGCTCCACAGATACGCAGTATTTT
>TRBV9|TRBJ2-4|-|-
CASSVTTGSIQYF
TGTGCCAGCAGCGTAACAACCGGGAGCATTCAGTACTTC
>TRBV5-1|TRBJ1-2|few|TRBD1
CASSRDRVEVYTF
TGCGCCAGCAGTAGGGACAGGGTCGAAGTCTACACCTTC
>TRBV29-1|TRBJ2-7|few|-
CSYLGTHYEQYF
TGCAGCTACCTGGGGACACACTACGAGCAGTACTTC
>TRBV7-9|TRBJ1-4|-|TRBD1
CASSSGQGNEKLFF
TGTGCCAGCAGCTCGGGACAGGGGAATGAAAAACTGTTTTTT
>TRBV5-8|TRBJ1-1|many|TRBD1
CASSFRQGGPDPEAFF
TGTGCCAGCAGCTTCCGACAGGGGGGGCCCGATCCTGAAGCTTTCTTT
>TRBV12-3/TRBV12-4|TRBJ2-1|many|-
CASSLSRLNEQFF
TGTGCCAGCAGTTTAAGTCGGCTAAATGAGCAGTTCTTC
>TRBV12-3/TRBV12-4|TRBJ2-5|many|-
CASSWGQETQYF
TGTGCCAGCAGCTGGGGCCAAGAGACCCAGTACTTC
>TRBV2|TRBJ2-5|many|TRBD2
CASTSGRGYQETQYF
TGTGCCAGCACTAGCGGGAGGGGTTACCAAGAGACCCAGTACTTC
>TRBV5-6|TRBJ2-7|few|TRBD2
CASSRGGHEQYF
TGTGCCAGCTCCCGGGGGGGGCACGAGCAGTACTTC
>TRBV5-4|TRBJ1-1|-|TRBD1
CASSGRGFIPNTEAFF
TGTGCCAGCAGCGGCAGGGGGTTTATCCCGAACACTGAAGCTTTCTTT
>TRBV19|TRBJ2-4|-|-
CASSIRQGVNIQYF
TGTGCCAGTAGTATACGCCAGGGAGTAAACATTCAGTACTTC
>TRBV7-8|TRBJ2-5|many|-
CASSTSLIETQYF
TGTGCCAGCAGCACAAGTCTGATCGAGACCCAGTACTTC
>TRBV20-1|TRBJ2-1|many|TRBD1
CSARVGTGDRYNEQFF
TGCAGTGCTAGAGTGGGGACAGGGGATAGGTACAATGAGCAGTTCTTC
>TRBV2|TRBJ2-5|many|-
CASTREQETQYF
TGTGCCAGTACCCGGGAGCAAGAGACCCAGTACTTC
>TRBV18|TRBJ1-5|many|-
CASSPVRESNQPQHF
TGTGCCAGCTCACCTGTACGGGAGAGCAATCAGCCCCAGCATTTT
>TRBV10-3|TRBJ2-5|few|-
CAISGREGQETQYF
TGTGCCATCAGTGGGAGAGAGGGCCAAGAGACCCAGTACTTC
>TRBV5-1|TRBJ2-5|few|-
CASSLGGYYQETQYF
TGCGCCAGCAGCTTGGGTGGATACTATCAAGAGACCCAGTACTTC
>TRBV7-8|TRBJ1-4|few|-
CASSLHILQEKLFF
TGTGCCAGCAGCTTACACATCTTACAGGAAAAACTGTTTTTT
>TRBV2|TRBJ2-1|many|TRBD2
CASSETLAGGPGEQFF
TGTGCCAGCAGTGAAACCCTAGCGGGAGGGCCTGGTGAGCAGTTCTTC
>TRBV29-1|TRBJ2-7|many|-
CSVIWGEKAAYEQYF
TGCAGCGTTATTTGGGGTGAAAAGGCAGCCTACGAGCAGTACTTC
>TRBV30|TRBJ1-1|many|TRBD1
CACAPTGVTEAFF
TGTGCCTGCGCACCAACAGGGGTTACTGAAGCTTTCTTT
>TRBV2|TRBJ2-1|-|TRBD2
CASSEGGLAGALEQFF
TGTGCCAGCAGTGAAGGGGGACTAGCGGGAGCTCTCGAGCAGTTCTTC
>TRBV20-1|TRBJ2-7|many|TRBD2
CSARTGTTLSEQYF
TGCAGTGCTAGAACCGGGACTACACTTAGCGAGCAGTACTTC
>TRBV11-2|TRBJ2-7|many|-
CASSFGGGPYEQYF
TGTGCCAGCAGCTTTGGGGGGGGGCCCTACGAGCAGTACTTC
>TRBV14|TRBJ2-1|-|TRBD2
CASSPRLAGGPSGEQFF
TGTGCCAGCAGCCCCCGACTAGCGGGAGGCCCTAGCGGTGAGCAGTTCTTC
>TRBV13|TRBJ1-1|many|-
CASSLEGRNTKAFF
TGTGCCAGCAGCTTAGAGGGGAGGAACACTAAAGCTTTCTTT
>TRBV7-6|TRBJ1-2|-|-
CASSLEQGGTYGYTF
TGTGCCAGCAGCTTAGAGCAGGGAGGCACCTATGGCTACACCTTC
>TRBV20-1|TRBJ1-3|-|TRBD1
CSAREGAANTIYF
TGCAGTGCCCGCGAGGGGGCAGCGAACACCATATATTTT
>TRBV11-2|TRBJ2-3|many|-
CASSLRSADTQYF
TGTGCCAGCAGCCTTCGGAGCGCAGATACGCAGTATTTT
>TRBV12-3/TRBV12-4|TRBJ2-4|many|TRBD2
CASSLVGSGDSQNIQYF
TGTGCCAGCAGTTTAGTTGGTAGCGGGGATAGTCAAAACATTCAGTACTTC
>TRBV27|TRBJ1-2|many|TRBD1
CASSKKGGDRSGYGYTF
TGTGCCAGCAGCAAAAAAGGGGGGGACAGATCTGGCTATGGCTACACCTTC
>TRBV30|TRBJ1-1|many|-
CAWEFRGGLNTEAFF
TGTGCCTGGGAGTTCCGGGGGGGCTTGAACACTGAAGCTTTCTTT
>TRBV5-1|TRBJ2-7|-|TRBD2
CASSSSGIGEQYF
TGCGCCAGCAGCTCTAGCGGGATAGGTGAGCAGTACTTC
>TRBV30|TRBJ1-1|many|-
CAWSAGEGRNTEAFF
TGTGCCTGGAGTGCAGGAGAGGGAAGGAACACTGAAGCTTTCTTT
>TRBV19|TRBJ2-2|-|TRBD1
CASSTYGQDTGELFF
TGTGCCAGTAGTACATACGGACAGGACACCGGGGAGCTGTTTTTT
>TRBV2|TRBJ1-5|few|-
CASSQAHSNQPQHF
TGTGCCAGCAGTCAGGCCCATAGCAATCAGCCCCAGCATTTT
>TRBV28|TRBJ1-2|-|-
CASSFGDTTNYGYTF
TGTGCCAGCAGTTTCGGGGACACCACTAACTATGGCTACACCTTC
>TRBV5-1|TRBJ1-1|many|-
CASSLWGSGKNTEAFF
TGCGCCAGCAGCTTGTGGGGTAGCGGGAAGAACACTGAAGCTTTCTTT
>TRBV3-1|TRBJ1-1|many|-
CASSRAGTLNTEAFF
TGTGCCAGCAGCCGAGCAGGGACACTGAACACTGAAGCTTTCTTT
>TRBV12-3/TRBV12-4|TRBJ1-1|many|TRBD1
CAIGGGQGKAFF
TGTGCCATCGGGGGGGGACAGGGGAAAGCTTTCTTT
>TRBV20-1|TRBJ2-1|once|TRBD1
CSAKGQGHSEQFF
TGCAGTGCTAAGGGACAGGGCCACAGTGAGCAGTTCTTC
>TRBV20-1|TRBJ2-5|many|-
CSASKGPSQETQYF
TGCAGTGCTAGTAAGGGACCCTCACAAGAGACCCAGTACTTC
>TRBV6-1|TRBJ2-1|many|-
CASSRSHNEQFF
TGTGCCAGCAGTCGGTCTCACAATGAGCAGTTCTTC
>TRBV28|TRBJ1-2|many|-
CASSLRWSYGYTF
TGTGCCAGCAGTTTGCGATGGAGCTATGGCTACACCTTC
>TRBV10-1|TRBJ2-3|-|-
CASSERLGESTDTQYF
TGCGCCAGCAGTGAGCGACTGGGAGAGAGCACAGATACGCAGTATTTT
>TRBV5-8|TRBJ2-2|few|TRBD2
CASRMGGRTGELFF
TGTGCCAGCAGGATGGGAGGGCGGACCGGGGAGCTGTTTTTT
>TRBV4-1|TRBJ2-6|-|-
CASSQEGSSGANVLTF
TGCGCCAGCAGCCAAGAAGGGTCCTCTGGGGCCAACGTCCTGACTTTC
>TRBV6-2/TRBV6-3|TRBJ2-1|few|-
CASSYSLQLRAAEQFF
TGTGCCAGCAGTTACTCGTTGCAGCTTCGGGCGGCTGAGCAGTTCTTC
>TRBV3-1|TRBJ2-1|many|TRBD1
CASSQEGQGDNEQFF
TGTGCCAGCAGCCAAGAAGGACAGGGCGACAATGAGCAGTTCTTC
>TRBV7-9|TRBJ2-7|-|TRBD2
CASSSIFSGRADEQYF
TGTGCCAGCAGCTCCATCTTTAGCGGGAGGGCCGACGAGCAGTACTTC
>TRBV20-1|TRBJ1-5|many|TRBD1
CSARGSGQTDQPQHF
TGCAGTGCTAGAGGGTCGGGACAGACTGATCAGCCCCAGCATTTT
>TRBV25-1|TRBJ1-2|-|-
CASSELRTVETRGYTF
TGTGCCAGCAGTGAATTGAGGACTGTGGAGACCCGTGGCTACACCTTC